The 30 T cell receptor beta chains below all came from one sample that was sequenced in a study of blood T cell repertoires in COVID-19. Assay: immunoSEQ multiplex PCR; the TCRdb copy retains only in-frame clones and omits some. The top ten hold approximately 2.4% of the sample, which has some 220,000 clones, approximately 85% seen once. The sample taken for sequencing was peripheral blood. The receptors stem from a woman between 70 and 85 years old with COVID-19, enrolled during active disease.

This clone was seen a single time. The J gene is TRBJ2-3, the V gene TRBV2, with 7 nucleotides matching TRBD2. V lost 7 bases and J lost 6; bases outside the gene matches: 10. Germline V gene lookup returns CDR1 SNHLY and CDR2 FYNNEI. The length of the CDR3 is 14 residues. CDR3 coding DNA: TGTGCCAGCACCATGAATCGCGGGAGTGATACGCAGTATTTT. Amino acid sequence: CASTMNRGSDTQYF.

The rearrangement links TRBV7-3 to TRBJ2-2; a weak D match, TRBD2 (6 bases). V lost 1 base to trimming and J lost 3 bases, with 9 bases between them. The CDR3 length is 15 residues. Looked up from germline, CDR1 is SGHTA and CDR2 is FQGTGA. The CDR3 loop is CASSLSRDYTGELFF. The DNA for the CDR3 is TGTGCCAGCAGCTTAAGCAGGGACTACACCGGGGAGCTGTTTTTT. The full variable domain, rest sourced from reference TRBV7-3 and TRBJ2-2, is GAGVSQTPSNKVTEKGKYVELRCDPISGHTALYWYRQSLGQGPEFLIYFQGTGAADDSGLPNDRFFAVRPEGSVSTLKIQRTERGDSAVYLCASSLSRDYTGELFFGEGSRLTVL.

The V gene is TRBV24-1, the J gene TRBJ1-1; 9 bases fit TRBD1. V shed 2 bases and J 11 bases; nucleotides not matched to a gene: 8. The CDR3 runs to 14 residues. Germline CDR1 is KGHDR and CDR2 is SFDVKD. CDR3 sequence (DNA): TGTGCCACCAGTGATTCTACAGGGGGCCGGGAGGCTTTCTTT. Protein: CATSDSTGGREAFF.

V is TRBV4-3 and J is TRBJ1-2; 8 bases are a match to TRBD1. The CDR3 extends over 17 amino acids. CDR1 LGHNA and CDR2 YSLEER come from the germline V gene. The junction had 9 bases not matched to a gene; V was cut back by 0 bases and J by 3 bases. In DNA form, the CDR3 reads TGCGCCAGCAGCCAAGATTGGTCACAGGGGGGTTACTATGGCTACACCTTC. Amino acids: CASSQDWSQGGYYGYTF.

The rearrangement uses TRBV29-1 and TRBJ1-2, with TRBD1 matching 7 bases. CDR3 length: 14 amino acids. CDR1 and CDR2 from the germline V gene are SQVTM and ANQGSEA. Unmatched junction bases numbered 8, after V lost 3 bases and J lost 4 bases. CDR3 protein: CSVDRTGTSYGYTF. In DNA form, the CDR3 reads TGCAGCGTTGATCGGACAGGAACCTCCTATGGCTACACCTTC.

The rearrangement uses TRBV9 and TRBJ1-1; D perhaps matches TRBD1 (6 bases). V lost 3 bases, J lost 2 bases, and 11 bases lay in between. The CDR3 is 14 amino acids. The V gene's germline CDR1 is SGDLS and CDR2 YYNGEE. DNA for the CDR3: TGTGCCAGCAGCGAGGGGACATCCAACACTGAAGCTTTCTTT. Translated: CASSEGTSNTEAFF.

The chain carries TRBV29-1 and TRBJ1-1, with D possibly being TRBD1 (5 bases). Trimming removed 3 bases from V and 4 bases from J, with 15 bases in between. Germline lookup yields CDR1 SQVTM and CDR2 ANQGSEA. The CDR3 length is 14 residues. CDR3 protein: CSVEADTLGTEAFF. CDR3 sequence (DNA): TGCAGCGTTGAGGCGGACACTCTGGGCACTGAAGCTTTCTTT.

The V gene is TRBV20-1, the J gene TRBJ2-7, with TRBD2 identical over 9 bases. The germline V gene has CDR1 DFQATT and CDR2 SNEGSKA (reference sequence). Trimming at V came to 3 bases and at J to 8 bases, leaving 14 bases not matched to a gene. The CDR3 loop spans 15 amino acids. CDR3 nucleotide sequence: TGCAGTGCTAGTTTGGTAGCGGGGGATACGTCGAAGCAGTACTTC. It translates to CSASLVAGDTSKQYF.

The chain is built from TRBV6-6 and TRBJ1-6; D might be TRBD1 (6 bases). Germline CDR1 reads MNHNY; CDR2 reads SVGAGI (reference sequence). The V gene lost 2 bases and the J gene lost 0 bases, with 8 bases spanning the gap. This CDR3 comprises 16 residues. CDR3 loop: CASSYTGSSYNSPLHF. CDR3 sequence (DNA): TGTGCCAGCAGTTACACAGGGAGCTCCTATAATTCACCCCTCCACTTT.

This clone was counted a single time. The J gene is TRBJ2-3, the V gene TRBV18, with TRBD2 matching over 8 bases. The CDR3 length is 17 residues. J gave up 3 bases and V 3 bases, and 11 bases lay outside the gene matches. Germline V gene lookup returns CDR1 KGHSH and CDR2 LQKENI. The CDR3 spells CASSPPGSGRATDTQYF. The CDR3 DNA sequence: TGTGCCAGCTCACCCCCGGGCAGCGGGAGAGCGACAGATACGCAGTATTTT.

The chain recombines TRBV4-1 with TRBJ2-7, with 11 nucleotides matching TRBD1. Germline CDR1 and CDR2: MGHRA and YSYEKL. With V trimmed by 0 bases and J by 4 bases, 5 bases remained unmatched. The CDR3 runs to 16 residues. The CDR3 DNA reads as TGCGCCAGCAGCCAAGATCGAGGGACAGGGGGATACGAGCAGTACTTC. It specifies CASSQDRGTGGYEQYF.

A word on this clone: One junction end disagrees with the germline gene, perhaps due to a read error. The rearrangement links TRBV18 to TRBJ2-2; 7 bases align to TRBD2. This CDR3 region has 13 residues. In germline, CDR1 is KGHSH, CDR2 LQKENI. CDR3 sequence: CASSPLAIGELFF. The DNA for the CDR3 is TGTGCCAGCTCCCCACTAGCGATCGGGGAGCTGTTTTTT.

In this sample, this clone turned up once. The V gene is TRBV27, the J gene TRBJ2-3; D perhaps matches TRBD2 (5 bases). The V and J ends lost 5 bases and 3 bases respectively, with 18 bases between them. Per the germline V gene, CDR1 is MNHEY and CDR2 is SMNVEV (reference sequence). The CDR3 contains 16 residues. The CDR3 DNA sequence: TGTGCCAGCAGTACCTACCCACCAACGGGGACAGATACGCAGTATTTT. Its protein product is CASSTYPPTGTDTQYF.

The CDR3 nucleotides are TGTGCCAGCAGCAAAGACACCCTAGGTAGTTCCTACGAGCAGTACTTC. Encoded protein: CASSKDTLGSSYEQYF. The chain links TRBV21-1 to TRBJ2-7; the DNA was not compared with TRBD2, the D call given in the table. TRBV21-1 is listed as a pseudogene. The CDR3 extends over 16 amino acids.

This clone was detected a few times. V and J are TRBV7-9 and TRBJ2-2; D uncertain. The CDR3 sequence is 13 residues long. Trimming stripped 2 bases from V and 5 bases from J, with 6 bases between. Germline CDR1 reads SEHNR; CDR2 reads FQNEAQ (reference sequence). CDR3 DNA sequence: TGTGCCAGCAGCTTACCAGTGACCGGGGAGCTGTTTTTT. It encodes CASSLPVTGELFF.

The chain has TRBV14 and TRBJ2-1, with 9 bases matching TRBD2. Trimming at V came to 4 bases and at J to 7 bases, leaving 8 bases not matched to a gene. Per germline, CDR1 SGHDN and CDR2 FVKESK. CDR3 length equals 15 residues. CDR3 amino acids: CASSPPAGGLNEQFF. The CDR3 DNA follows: TGTGCCAGCAGCCCGCCCGCGGGAGGGTTGAATGAGCAGTTCTTC.

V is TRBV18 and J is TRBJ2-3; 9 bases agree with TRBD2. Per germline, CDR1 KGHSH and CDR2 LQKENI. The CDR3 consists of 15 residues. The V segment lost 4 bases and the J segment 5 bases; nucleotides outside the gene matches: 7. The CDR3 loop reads CASSQTSGTVDTQYF. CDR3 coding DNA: TGTGCCAGCTCACAGACTAGCGGAACGGTAGATACGCAGTATTTT.

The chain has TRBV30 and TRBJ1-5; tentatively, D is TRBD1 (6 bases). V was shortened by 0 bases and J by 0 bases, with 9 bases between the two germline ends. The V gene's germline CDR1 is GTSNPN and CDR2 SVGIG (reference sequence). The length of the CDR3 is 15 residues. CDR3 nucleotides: TGTGCCTGGAGTGTACAAGGGGGTAGCAATCAGCCCCAGCATTTT. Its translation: CAWSVQGGSNQPQHF.

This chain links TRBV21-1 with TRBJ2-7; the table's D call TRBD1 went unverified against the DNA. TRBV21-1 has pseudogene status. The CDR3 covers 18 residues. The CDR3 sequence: CASSPLPIPGTVTYEQYF. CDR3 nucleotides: TGTGCCAGCAGCCCCCTTCCAATCCCGGGGACAGTCACCTACGAGCAGTACTTC.

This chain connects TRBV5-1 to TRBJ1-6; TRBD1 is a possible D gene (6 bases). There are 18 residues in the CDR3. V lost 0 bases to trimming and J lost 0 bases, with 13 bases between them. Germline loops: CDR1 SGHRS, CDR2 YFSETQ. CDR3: CASSLASQGLSYNSPLHF. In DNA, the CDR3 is TGCGCCAGCAGCTTGGCTTCACAGGGCCTCTCCTATAATTCACCCCTCCACTTT.

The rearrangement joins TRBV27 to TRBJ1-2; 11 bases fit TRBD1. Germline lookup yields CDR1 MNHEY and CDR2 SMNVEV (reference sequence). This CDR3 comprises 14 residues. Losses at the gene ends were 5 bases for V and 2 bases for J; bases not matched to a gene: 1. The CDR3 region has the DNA TGTGCCAGCAGTAGGGACAGGGGGAACTATGGCTACACCTTC. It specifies CASSRDRGNYGYTF.

The CDR3 bases are TGTGCCAGCACCAAGACTAGCGGATACACCGGGGAGCTGTTTTTT. It encodes CASTKTSGYTGELFF. This chain joins TRBV6-6 and TRBJ2-2; the match to TRBD2 covers 9 bases. Germline V gene data show CDR1 as MNHNY and CDR2 as SVGAGI (reference sequence). The CDR3 is 15 amino acids. The V gene end was trimmed by 7 bases and the J gene end by 3 bases; junction bases not matched to a gene: 6.

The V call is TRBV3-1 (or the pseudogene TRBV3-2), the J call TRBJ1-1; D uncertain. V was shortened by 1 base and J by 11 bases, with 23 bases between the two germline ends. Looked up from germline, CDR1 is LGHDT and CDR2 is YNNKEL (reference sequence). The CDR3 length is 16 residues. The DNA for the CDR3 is TGTGCCAGCAGCCAAGCCGCCACCAGCGGCGAGGGCTGGGCTTTCTTT. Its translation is CASSQAATSGEGWAFF.

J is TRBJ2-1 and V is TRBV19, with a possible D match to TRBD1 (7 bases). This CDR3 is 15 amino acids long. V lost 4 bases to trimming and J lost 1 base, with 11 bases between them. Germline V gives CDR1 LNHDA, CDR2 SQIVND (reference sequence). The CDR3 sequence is CASSRRDSSYNEQFF. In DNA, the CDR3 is TGTGCCAGTAGTAGGCGGGACAGTTCCTACAATGAGCAGTTCTTC. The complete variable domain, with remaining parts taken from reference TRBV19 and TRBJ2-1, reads DGGITQSPKYLFRKEGQNVTLSCEQNLNHDAMYWYRQDPGQGLRLIYYSQIVNDFQKGDIAEGYSVSREKKESFPLTVTSAQKNPTAFYLCASSRRDSSYNEQFFGPGTRLTVL.

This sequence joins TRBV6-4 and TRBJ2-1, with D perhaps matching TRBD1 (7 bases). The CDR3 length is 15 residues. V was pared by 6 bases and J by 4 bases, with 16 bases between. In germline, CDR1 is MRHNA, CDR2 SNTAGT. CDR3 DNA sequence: TGTGCCAGCAGAGAGGAGCCAGGGGGGTACAATGAGCAGTTCTTC. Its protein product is CASREEPGGYNEQFF.

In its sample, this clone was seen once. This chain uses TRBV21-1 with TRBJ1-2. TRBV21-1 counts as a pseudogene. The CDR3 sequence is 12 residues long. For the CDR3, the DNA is TGTGCCAGCTCTTCGGGGAACTATGGCTACACCTTC. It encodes CASSSGNYGYTF.

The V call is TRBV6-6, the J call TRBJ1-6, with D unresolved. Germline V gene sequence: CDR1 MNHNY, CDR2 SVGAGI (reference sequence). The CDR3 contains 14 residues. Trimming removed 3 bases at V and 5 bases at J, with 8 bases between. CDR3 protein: CASSYGTNNSPLHF. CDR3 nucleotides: TGTGCCAGCAGTTATGGTACAAATAATTCACCCCTCCACTTT.

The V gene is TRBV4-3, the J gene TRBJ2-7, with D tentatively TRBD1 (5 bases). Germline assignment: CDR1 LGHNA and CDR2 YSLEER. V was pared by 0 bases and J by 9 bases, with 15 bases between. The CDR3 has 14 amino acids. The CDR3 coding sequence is TGCGCCAGCAGCCAAGATATTGGGGCCCAAGTGCAGTACTTC. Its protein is CASSQDIGAQVQYF.

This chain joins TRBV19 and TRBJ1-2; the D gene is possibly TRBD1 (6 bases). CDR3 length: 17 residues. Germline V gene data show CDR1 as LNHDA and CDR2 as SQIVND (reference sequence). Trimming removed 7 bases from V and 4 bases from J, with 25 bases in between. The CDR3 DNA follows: TGTGCCAGTACCACTCTCGGGGGGCAGGGCCTTGGCTATGGCTACACCTTC. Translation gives CASTTLGGQGLGYGYTF.

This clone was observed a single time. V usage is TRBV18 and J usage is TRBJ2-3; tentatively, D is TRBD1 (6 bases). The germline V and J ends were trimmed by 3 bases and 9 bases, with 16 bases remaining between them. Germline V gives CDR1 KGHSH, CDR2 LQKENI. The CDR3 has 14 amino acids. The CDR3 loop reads CASSPIQGSETQYF. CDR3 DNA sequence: TGTGCCAGCTCACCTATACAGGGATCGGAGACGCAGTATTTT. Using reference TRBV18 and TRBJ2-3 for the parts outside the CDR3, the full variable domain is NAGVMQNPRHLVRRRGQEARLRCSPMKGHSHVYWYRQLPEEGLKFMVYLQKENIIDESGMPKERFSAEFPKEGPSILRIQQVVRGDSAAYFCASSPIQGSETQYFGPGTRLTVL.